This T cell receptor (beta chain) was found in a study of blood T cell repertoires in COVID-19. At the level of the study: Acute-phase and convalescent COVID-19 samples originated in the United States, Italy and Spain.

Clones were sequenced by immunoSEQ multiplex PCR, and TCRdb holds only the in-frame ones, with some missing. The sample holds fewer than 250,000 clones, just over 90% seen once. V was trimmed by 3 bases and J by 0 bases, leaving 9 bases between them. The CDR3 length is 15 residues. CDR1 MNHEY and CDR2 SMNVEV come from the germline V gene (reference sequence). The material sequenced was peripheral blood. The genes are TRBV27 and TRBJ1-3; D ambiguous. The TCR sequence derives from a man aged 25 to 45 with acute or convalescent COVID-19. The CDR3 sequence is CASSFKSNSGNTIYF. The CDR3 nucleotides read TGTGCCAGCAGTTTCAAATCTAACTCTGGAAACACCATATATTTT.